This TCR beta chain was recovered during a study of blood T cells in healthy people across ages. The donors, aged about 6 to 90, were healthy Caucasians from Russia. A second PCR, run for roughly 7 to 11 cycles, used a sample-barcoded 5' primer plus a J-beta primer mix. TCRdb independently ran MiXCR on the 5' RACE reads; one entry per CDR3 protein. The sample holds about 1 million distinct CDR3 sequences; around 45% are singletons and the top ten take around 18%. Germline loops: CDR1 SEHNR, CDR2 FQNEAQ (reference sequence). V shed 4 bases and J shed 7 bases, with 14 bases lying between them. This CDR3 has 15 residues.

The receptor was isolated from a woman aged 55 to 70 in good health. The chain is built from TRBV7-9 and TRBJ1-6; TRBD1 might be the D (6 bases). Sample: blood. The DNA of the CDR3 is TGTGCCAGCAGCTCCCGGGACACGACGAATTCACCCCTCCACTTT. Translation: CASSSRDTTNSPLHF.